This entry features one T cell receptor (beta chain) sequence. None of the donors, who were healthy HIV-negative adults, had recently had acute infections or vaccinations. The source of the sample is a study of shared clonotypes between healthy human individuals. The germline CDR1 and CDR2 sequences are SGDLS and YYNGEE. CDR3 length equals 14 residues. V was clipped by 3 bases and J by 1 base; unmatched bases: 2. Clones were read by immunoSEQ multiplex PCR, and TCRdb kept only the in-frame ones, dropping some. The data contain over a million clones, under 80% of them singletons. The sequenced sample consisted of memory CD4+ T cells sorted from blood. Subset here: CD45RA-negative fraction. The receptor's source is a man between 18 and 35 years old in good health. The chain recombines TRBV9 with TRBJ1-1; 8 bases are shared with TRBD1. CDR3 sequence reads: CASSETGANTEAFF. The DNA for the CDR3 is TGTGCCAGCAGCGAGACAGGGGCGAACACTGAAGCTTTCTTT.